These 32 T cell receptor beta chains originate from one sample sequenced in a study of blood T cell repertoires in COVID-19. Data came from immunoSEQ multiplex PCR; TCRdb stores just in-frame clones and leaves some out. This sample yields about 180,000 clones, of which 88% are seen a single time; roughly 3.7% belongs to the top ten. The specimen was peripheral blood. The source of these receptors is a woman aged 25 to 39 with acute or convalescent COVID-19.

The chain has TRBV5-1 and TRBJ2-4, with TRBD1 as a possible D gene (6 bases). Germline V CDR1 and CDR2: SGHRS, YFSETQ. The V and J ends lost 4 bases and 6 bases respectively, with 14 bases between them. The CDR3 has 14 residues. CDR3: CASSPGRRGNIQYF. As DNA, the CDR3 is TGCGCCAGCAGCCCCGGACGCAGGGGAAACATTCAGTACTTC.

The chain carries TRBV7-2 and TRBJ1-1, with 7 bases lining up with TRBD1. The germline gives CDR1 SGHTA, CDR2 FQGNSA. This CDR3 is 15 amino acids long. V lost 1 base, J lost 8 bases, and 10 bases stayed unmatched. The CDR3 nucleotides are TGTGCCAGCAGCTTAGGCTTTGGGACAGAACCAGAAGCTTTCTTT. Protein product: CASSLGFGTEPEAFF.

As concerns this clone: Different DNA sequences within this sample yield the same CDR3. V gene TRBV7-2 combines with J gene TRBJ2-3; 7 bases line up with TRBD2. The V segment lost 0 bases and the J segment 6 bases; nucleotides outside the gene matches: 3. The germline V gene has CDR1 SGHTA and CDR2 FQGNSA. This CDR3 comprises 14 residues. The CDR3 DNA reads as TGTGCCAGCAGCTTAGCGGGGGGGGTGGATACGCAGTATTTT. Translated: CASSLAGGVDTQYF. Full variable domain (rest looked up from reference TRBV7-2 and TRBJ2-3): GAGVSQSPSNKVTEKGKDVELRCDPISGHTALYWYRQSLGQGLEFLIYFQGNSAPDKSGLPSDRFSAERTGGSVSTLTIQRTQQEDSAVYLCASSLAGGVDTQYFGPGTRLTVL.

This clone has a single count. This chain uses TRBV11-3 with TRBJ2-1; 8 nucleotides agree with TRBD2. This CDR3 region has 17 residues. The J segment lost 4 bases and the V segment lost 3 bases, leaving 11 bases of the junction unmatched. Germline V gene sequence: CDR1 SGHNT, CDR2 YENEEA. CDR3 protein: CASSFGATSGGYNEQFF. The CDR3 coding sequence is TGTGCCAGCAGCTTCGGGGCAACTAGCGGTGGGTACAATGAGCAGTTCTTC.

This chain connects TRBV10-3 to TRBJ1-5, with 7 positions matching TRBD1. V trimming: 7 bases; J trimming: 4 bases; junction bases outside the gene matches: 4. The CDR3 has 13 amino acids. The germline CDR1 and CDR2 sequences are ENHRY and SYGVKD. This CDR3 reads CAITRDSNQPQHF. The DNA for the CDR3 is TGTGCCATCACCCGGGACAGTAATCAGCCCCAGCATTTT.

This clone has just a few counts. The chain combines TRBV4-2 with TRBJ2-7; D remains unclear. This CDR3 comprises 15 residues. The V and J ends lost 0 bases and 9 bases respectively, with 18 bases between them. Germline V CDR1 and CDR2: LGHNA, YNFKEQ. The chain's CDR3 is CASSQEVSPILGQYF. The CDR3 coding sequence is TGTGCCAGCAGCCAAGAGGTCTCCCCAATACTCGGGCAGTACTTC.

V gene TRBV27 combines with J gene TRBJ1-1; weak D call: TRBD1 (5 bases). The CDR3 covers 13 residues. V lost 3 bases to trimming and J lost 9 bases, with 14 bases between them. Germline lookup yields CDR1 MNHEY and CDR2 SMNVEV (reference sequence). The CDR3 DNA reads as TGTGCCAGCAGTTTTTATGGGGCGGAGAAAGCTTTCTTT. It encodes CASSFYGAEKAFF.

The chain combines TRBV30 with TRBJ1-2; D not certain. The germline V and J ends were trimmed by 0 bases and 7 bases, with 15 bases remaining between them. The CDR3 sequence is 14 residues long. Germline CDR1 is GTSNPN and CDR2 is SVGIG (reference sequence). CDR3: CAWSVQPSLAGYTF. The CDR3 nucleotides are TGTGCCTGGAGTGTACAACCTTCCCTGGCTGGCTACACCTTC.

The chain couples TRBV5-8 to TRBJ2-7; 7 bases line up with TRBD1. The CDR3 is 14 amino acids. Germline CDR1 SGHTS, CDR2 YDEGEE. The trim removed 7 bases at V and 5 bases at J, leaving 12 bases unmatched. CDR3 coding DNA: TGTGCCAGCGACAGGGCCAGGGGATATAACGAGCAGTACTTC. This translates into CASDRARGYNEQYF.

This rearrangement joins TRBV12-3 or TRBV12-4 to TRBJ2-2; 8 bases map to TRBD2. V was clipped by 7 bases and J by 5 bases; unmatched bases: 3. The CDR3 covers 13 residues. CDR3 in amino acids: CASMGLGTGELFF. CDR3 DNA sequence: TGTGCCAGCATGGGACTAGGTACCGGGGAGCTGTTTTTT.

The CDR3 spells CASSWQREGSEQFF. The CDR3 DNA follows: TGTGCCAGCAGCTGGCAGAGGGAGGGGTCTGAGCAGTTCTTC. The genes are TRBV5-4 and TRBJ2-1; 7 bases match TRBD2. J was trimmed by 9 bases and V by 3 bases; bases with no gene match: 9. Germline V lookup: CDR1 SGHNT, CDR2 YYREEE (reference sequence). This CDR3 is 14 amino acids long.

V gene TRBV7-6 combines with J gene TRBJ1-2; TRBD1 matches 12 bases. The J segment lost 7 bases and the V segment lost 3 bases, leaving 6 bases of the junction unmatched. Germline values: CDR1 SGHVS, CDR2 FNYEAQ. The CDR3 is 15 residues long. CDR3 loop: CASSLAGQGAGGYTF. Written as DNA, the CDR3 is TGTGCCAGCAGCTTGGCGGGACAGGGGGCGGGTGGCTACACCTTC.

The CDR3: CASSLDDSGRPDTQYF. Written as DNA, the CDR3 is TGTGCCAGCAGCTTAGATGATAGCGGGAGGCCAGATACGCAGTATTTT. The J gene is TRBJ2-3, the V gene TRBV11-3, with 10 bases fitting TRBD2. V was clipped by 0 bases and J by 4 bases; unmatched bases: 4. There are 16 residues in the CDR3. Germline CDR1 is SGHNT and CDR2 is YENEEA.

Here the CDR3 reads CSVGQGARDTQYF. Written as DNA, the CDR3 is TGCAGCGTTGGACAGGGGGCGAGAGATACGCAGTATTTT. The rearrangement joins TRBV29-1 to TRBJ2-3, with TRBD1 matching over 10 bases. With V trimmed by 4 bases and J by 5 bases, 3 bases remained unmatched. The CDR3 is 13 residues long. Germline values: CDR1 SQVTM, CDR2 ANQGSEA.

This rearrangement joins TRBV30 to TRBJ1-1; D gene uncertain. There are 12 residues in the CDR3. The V gene's germline CDR1 is GTSNPN and CDR2 SVGIG (reference sequence). V lost 2 bases, J lost 0 bases, and 4 bases lay in between. The CDR3 DNA reads as TGTGCCTGGAGTATTATGAACACTGAAGCTTTCTTT. Protein: CAWSIMNTEAFF.

The genes are TRBV13 and TRBJ2-2; D perhaps matches TRBD2 (6 bases). The CDR3 is 14 amino acids. Trimming took off 8 bases at V and 2 bases at J, with 12 bases between the two ends. Per the germline V gene, CDR1 is PRHDT and CDR2 is FYEKMQ (reference sequence). The CDR3 sequence: CASSPGLNTGELFF. In DNA, the CDR3 is TGTGCCAGCTCCCCGGGACTTAACACCGGGGAGCTGTTTTTT.

This sequence joins TRBV4-1 and TRBJ2-5, with a possible D match to TRBD1 (6 bases). Germline loops: CDR1 MGHRA, CDR2 YSYEKL. The CDR3 sequence is 15 residues long. V shed 2 bases and J shed 7 bases, with 17 bases lying between them. This CDR3 is CASSQLQGGLGTQYF. DNA for the CDR3: TGCGCCAGCAGCCAACTACAGGGTGGTTTGGGGACCCAGTACTTC.

V and J are TRBV18 and TRBJ2-1, with TRBD2 as a possible D gene (5 bases). V was pared by 5 bases and J by 8 bases, with 13 bases between. The CDR3 consists of 13 residues. CDR1 and CDR2 from the germline V gene are KGHSH and LQKENI. This CDR3 reads CASSVSLGDEQFF. The CDR3 DNA reads TGTGCCAGCTCAGTATCGCTCGGGGATGAGCAGTTCTTC.

The rearrangement uses TRBV5-1 and TRBJ2-3; 9 nucleotides agree with TRBD2. The trim removed 4 bases at V and 5 bases at J, leaving 8 bases unmatched. The CDR3 runs 15 residues. The germline V gene encodes CDR1 SGHRS and CDR2 YFSETQ. CDR3 in DNA: TGCGCCAGCAGCAACTTAGCGGGAGAATTAGATACGCAGTATTTT. Protein sequence: CASSNLAGELDTQYF.

This clone appeared a few times. In DNA, the CDR3 is TGTGCCAGCAGCCCCTCCCTTGGGACAGGGGCCGGGACTGAAGCTTTCTTT. Protein product: CASSPSLGTGAGTEAFF. The chain combines TRBV28 with TRBJ1-1, with 10 bases fitting TRBD1. The CDR3 totals 17 residues. The V segment lost 6 bases and the J segment 5 bases; nucleotides outside the gene matches: 15. Germline loops: CDR1 MDHEN, CDR2 SYDVKM.

V gene TRBV24-1 combines with J gene TRBJ2-5; 16 nucleotides match TRBD2. Losses at the gene ends were 9 bases for V and 4 bases for J; bases not matched to a gene: 4. The CDR3 has 15 residues. Germline CDR1 is KGHDR and CDR2 is SFDVKD. DNA for the CDR3: TGTGCCACCGGGACTAGCGGGAGGGCCGCAGAGACCCAGTACTTC. Amino acids: CATGTSGRAAETQYF.

The chain carries TRBV28 and TRBJ2-7; D is unclear. Germline loops: CDR1 MDHEN, CDR2 SYDVKM. V was cut by 5 bases and J by 5 bases, with 13 bases left in between. The CDR3 totals 13 residues. This CDR3 is CASSDWSPNEQYF. The CDR3 coding sequence is TGTGCCAGCAGTGACTGGTCTCCTAACGAGCAGTACTTC.

The chain uses TRBV6-5 and TRBJ2-3; TRBD2 matches 7 bases. The CDR3 runs 14 residues. The V segment lost 8 bases and the J segment 2 bases; nucleotides outside the gene matches: 7. Germline V gene data show CDR1 as MNHEY and CDR2 as SVGAGI. In nucleotides, the CDR3 is TGTGCCAGCGGTTTGAGCGGGAACACAGATACGCAGTATTTT. This encodes CASGLSGNTDTQYF.

Only one count was recorded for this clone. The J gene is TRBJ1-2, the V gene TRBV18, with TRBD1 identical over 8 bases. Germline V lookup: CDR1 KGHSH, CDR2 LQKENI. This CDR3 contains 14 residues. V lost 1 base to trimming and J lost 6 bases; unmatched junction nucleotides: 4. The CDR3 is CASSPRQGPDGYTF. The DNA for the CDR3 is TGTGCCAGCTCACCACGACAGGGGCCGGATGGCTACACCTTC.

The chain has TRBV18 and TRBJ1-1; D is undetermined. This CDR3 has 16 residues. Germline V gives CDR1 KGHSH, CDR2 LQKENI. V lost 2 bases and J lost 0, with 13 bases in between. The CDR3 here is CASSPLRGRMNTEAFF. CDR3 coding DNA: TGTGCCAGCTCACCATTAAGAGGGAGGATGAACACTGAAGCTTTCTTT.

This chain joins TRBV11-2 and TRBJ2-6, with 9 bases lining up with TRBD1. The CDR3 is made up of 16 amino acids. With 8 bases clipped from V and 2 bases from J, the junction kept 7 bases outside the gene matches. Germline CDR1 and CDR2: SGHAT and FQNNGV. The chain's CDR3 is CASRFNRGPGANVLTF. CDR3 DNA sequence: TGTGCCAGCCGATTCAACAGGGGGCCTGGGGCCAACGTCCTGACTTTC.

Concerning this clone itself: This CDR3 is missing its conserved last phenylalanine or tryptophan, likely due to a read error. The limits of the CDR3 on the DNA are not certain, so only TCRdb's listed CDR3 is given. The rearrangement links TRBV20-1 to TRBJ1-2; TRBD1 is the table's D call, not checked against the DNA. CDR1 is DFQATT, CDR2 SNEGSKA, per germline (reference sequence). The CDR3 contains 11 residues when both ends are counted. The CDR3 protein is CSATGQTMYAS.

This clone was seen a single time. The chain couples TRBV5-6 to TRBJ2-1; maybe TRBD2 (5 bases). CDR1 and CDR2 (germline): SGHDT, YYEEEE. Trimming took off 2 bases at V and 2 bases at J, with 11 bases between the two ends. This CDR3 is built from 15 residues. The chain's CDR3 is CASSLSGRPYNEQFF. CDR3 nucleotides: TGTGCCAGCAGCTTATCGGGGAGACCCTACAATGAGCAGTTCTTC.

This sequence joins TRBV10-3 and TRBJ1-5; 11 bases map to TRBD1. CDR3 length: 16 residues. Germline values: CDR1 ENHRY, CDR2 SYGVKD. V lost 3 bases and J lost 5; bases outside the gene matches: 6. The CDR3 is CAISDRDRGVHQPQHF. The CDR3 coding sequence is TGTGCCATCAGTGACCGGGACAGGGGGGTGCATCAGCCCCAGCATTTT.

This clone was recorded once. J is TRBJ1-2 and V is TRBV28; D is perhaps TRBD1 (5 bases). The CDR3 totals 12 residues. The V gene's germline CDR1 is MDHEN and CDR2 SYDVKM. The V gene lost 7 bases and the J gene lost 4 bases, with 10 bases spanning the gap. CDR3 in amino acids: CASTQGGYGYTF. The CDR3 DNA is TGTGCCAGCACTCAGGGAGGCTATGGCTACACCTTC.

The V call is TRBV5-4, the J call TRBJ1-2; 11 nucleotides match TRBD1. With V trimmed by 0 bases and J by 8 bases, 9 bases remained unmatched. CDR3 length: 16 amino acids. The V gene's germline CDR1 is SGHNT and CDR2 YYREEE (reference sequence). The CDR3 DNA is TGTGCCAGCAGCTTGGCCGGAGGACAGGGGGCGGAAGGCTACACCTTC. Its translation: CASSLAGGQGAEGYTF.

The chain couples TRBV7-9 to TRBJ1-1; no clear D. The CDR3 sequence is 13 residues long. V dropped 1 base and J dropped 11 bases, with 14 bases sitting between them. CDR1 and CDR2 from the germline V gene are SEHNR and FQNEAQ (reference sequence). CDR3 nucleotide sequence: TGTGCCAGCAGCTTAGATCTGGGGAGCAAGGCTTTCTTT. Protein sequence: CASSLDLGSKAFF.